This TCR beta chain was found in a study of cytomegalovirus exposure and HLA in healthy donors. Whole-study findings and limits: A later analysis found TCR association rates differed by HLA locus, highest for DRB1 and lowest for HLA-C. V- and J-gene trimming of TCR beta was linked (in a later analysis) to a missense DCLRE1C variant. The availability of immune exposure information extended only to CMV serostatus.

V was cut by 4 bases and J by 0 bases, with 10 bases left in between. This CDR3 spans 15 amino acids. In germline, CDR1 is SGHTA, CDR2 FQGNSA. On this clone itself: Its antigen is not identified.

The PCR was carried out with 60 Vbeta primers and 13 Jbeta primers. The protocol was immunoSEQ multiplex PCR, while the TCRdb copy is restricted to in-frame clones and leaves out a portion. The data hold about 280,000 clones, with around 90% observed a single time. Sequencing was carried out using PBMCs. The chain is built from TRBV7-2 and TRBJ2-1; D is perhaps TRBD2 (6 bases). This TCR was recovered from a woman between 18 and 29 years old in good health and CMV-seronegative. The CDR3 DNA reads TGTGCCAGCAGCTCAACGACTAGCTCCTACAATGAGCAGTTCTTC. Its translation is CASSSTTSSYNEQFF.